This is a list of T cell receptor beta chains from one sample in a study of T cells in Graves' hyperthyroidism and ophthalmopathy. TCRdb used MiXCR to reprocess the multiplex PCR reads, holding one entry per CDR3 protein. The sample yields 460,000 or so distinct CDR3 sequences, approximately 15% seen once. The sample taken for sequencing was blood. The origin of the receptors is a woman aged 18-30 years with Graves' hyperthyroidism. The CDR3 runs from the conserved cysteine through the conserved F or W. D genes are given only for firm matches. Expanded clones are given a class, and other clones once, few, many or no size at all.

many | TRBJ2-3 | TRBD2 | TRBV28 | CASRREGSTDTQYF | TGTGCCAGCAGGCGGGAGGGCAGCACAGATACGCAGTATTTT
once | TRBJ2-7 | - | TRBV5-1 | CASSLLQRGQTEQYF | TGCGCCAGCAGCTTGCTACAGCGAGGGCAAACTGAGCAGTACTTC
- | TRBJ2-5 | TRBD2 | TRBV24-1 | CATSAGTSGIQETQYF | TGTGCCACCAGTGCTGGGACTAGCGGGATCCAAGAGACCCAGTACTTC
many | TRBJ1-1 | - | TRBV12-5 | CASGLGREGWEAFF | TGTGCTAGTGGTTTGGGACGGGAAGGGTGGGAAGCTTTCTTT
many | TRBJ2-5 | TRBD1 | TRBV25-1 | CASSERQGEETQYF | TGTGCCAGCAGTGAAAGACAGGGTGAAGAGACCCAGTACTTC
many | TRBJ2-1 | TRBD1 | TRBV12-5 | CASGLVIRDRPFF | TGTGCTAGTGGTTTGGTAATCAGGGACAGGCCGTTCTTC
- | TRBJ1-5 | TRBD1 | TRBV4-1 | CASSHPDRGGNQPQHF | TGCGCCAGCAGCCATCCGGACAGGGGAGGCAATCAGCCCCAGCATTTT
many | TRBJ1-1 | - | TRBV27 | CASSPSNRGNTEAFF | TGTGCCAGCAGTCCAAGCAACAGAGGGAACACTGAAGCTTTCTTT
- | TRBJ1-4 | TRBD1 | TRBV29-1 | CSVTGGATNEKLFF | TGCAGCGTTACAGGGGGCGCAACTAATGAAAAACTGTTTTTT
many | TRBJ2-5 | TRBD2 | TRBV27 | CASGRTSRGETQYF | TGTGCCAGCGGCAGGACTAGTAGGGGAGAGACCCAGTACTTC
many | TRBJ2-1 | TRBD2 | TRBV24-1 | CATSDLRREGRHNEQFF | TGTGCCACCAGTGATTTGAGGCGGGAGGGCCGACACAATGAGCAGTTCTTC